This T cell receptor beta chain was identified in a study of T-cell memory formation after mild COVID-19. The germline V gene encodes CDR1 PRHDT and CDR2 FYEKMQ (reference sequence). The V gene end was trimmed by 0 bases and the J gene end by 5 bases; junction bases not matched to a gene: 6. This CDR3 is 15 amino acids long. TCR alpha and TCR beta cDNA libraries carrying sample barcodes and UMIs came from 5'RACE with constant-segment primers. From the 5' RACE reads, TCRdb called clonotypes with MiXCR, one entry per CDR3 protein. The table lists 500,000 to 550,000 distinct CDR3 sequences, around 21% of them singletons.

The J gene is TRBJ2-7, the V gene TRBV13, with 8 nucleotides matching TRBD1. The sequenced material came from PBMCs or a T cell subset sorted from them (not recorded which). This clonotype originated in an adult woman who had mild COVID-19 (a few samples of this study predate the infection). Cell type and time point are not known. The CDR3 sequence is CASSLGGQGAHEQYF. In DNA form, the CDR3 reads TGTGCCAGCAGCTTAGGCGGACAGGGCGCCCACGAGCAGTACTTC.